This passage covers 25 T cell receptor beta chains from one sample sequenced in a study of blood T cell repertoires in COVID-19. Libraries were prepared by immunoSEQ multiplex PCR; TCRdb keeps only in-frame clonotypes and omits some of them. The sample shows fewer than 250,000 clones, 83% of them seen only once. The sequencing sample was made of PBMCs or T cells enriched from blood (not recorded which). Every receptor here comes from a woman in her thirties or forties who had been exposed to COVID-19.

The chain links TRBV9 to TRBJ2-1, with 14 positions matching TRBD2. V gave up 4 bases and J gave up 1 base; unmatched junction bases: 7. The germline V gene encodes CDR1 SGDLS and CDR2 YYNGEE. CDR3 length equals 18 residues. The CDR3 loop is CASSRWGLAGESYNEQFF. The CDR3 DNA reads as TGTGCCAGCAGCCGGTGGGGACTAGCGGGGGAATCCTACAATGAGCAGTTCTTC.

The chain joins TRBV28 to TRBJ1-6; 7 nucleotides match TRBD1. The CDR3 is 20 residues long. J lost 0 bases, V lost 4 bases, and 15 bases had no gene match. CDR1 is MDHEN, CDR2 SYDVKM, per germline. CDR3 in amino acids: CASSWSAVTGTFSYNSPLHF. The CDR3 DNA follows: TGTGCCAGCAGTTGGTCGGCCGTGACAGGGACCTTCTCCTATAATTCACCCCTCCACTTT.

This clone was recorded a few times. This chain's CDR3 is CASSRLPGGDEQYF. The DNA of the CDR3 is TGTGCCAGCAGTCGACTCCCGGGCGGGGACGAGCAGTACTTC. The chain employs TRBV2 and TRBJ2-7, with a weak D call TRBD2 (6 bases). V was cut by 5 bases and J by 5 bases, with 16 bases left in between. CDR3 length equals 14 residues. Germline V gives CDR1 SNHLY, CDR2 FYNNEI.

This chain connects TRBV5-1 to TRBJ1-1, with 8 nucleotides matching TRBD1. The ends lost 5 bases at V and 2 bases at J; junction bases unmatched: 5. The CDR3 has 14 amino acids. The germline V gene encodes CDR1 SGHRS and CDR2 YFSETQ. The CDR3 is CASRLDRGNTEAFF. The CDR3 nucleotides read TGCGCCAGCAGACTCGACAGGGGAAACACTGAAGCTTTCTTT.

This chain uses TRBV5-4 with TRBJ2-2; D unclear. V was shortened by 0 bases and J by 2 bases, with 11 bases between the two germline ends. CDR3 size: 16 residues. The germline V gene encodes CDR1 SGHNT and CDR2 YYREEE (reference sequence). The CDR3 sequence: CASSLDGGTNTGELFF. CDR3 DNA: TGTGCCAGCAGCTTGGATGGCGGAACAAACACCGGGGAGCTGTTTTTT.

The rearrangement links TRBV5-8 to TRBJ2-1, with D possibly matching TRBD2 (6 bases). The CDR3 sequence is 17 residues long. Germline lookup yields CDR1 SGHTS and CDR2 YDEGEE. Trimming removed 1 base at V and 8 bases at J, with 22 bases between. The DNA of the CDR3 is TGTGCCAGCAGCTTGCTAGCGTCTAGCGACTCGTTGGATGAGCAGTTCTTC. Translation gives CASSLLASSDSLDEQFF.

In its sample, this clone was seen many times. V is TRBV7-9 and J is TRBJ2-1, with a possible D match to TRBD1 (6 bases). CDR1 is SEHNR and CDR2 is FQNEAQ in the germline V gene (reference sequence). V lost 5 bases and J 5 bases, leaving 25 bases between the germline ends. The CDR3 totals 18 residues. In DNA form, the CDR3 reads TGTGCCAGCAGCCCCCGCAGGGGATATCAAATGGAGAACAATGAGCAGTTCTTC. This encodes CASSPRRGYQMENNEQFF. Together with reference TRBV7-9 and TRBJ2-1, the CDR3 gives the full variable domain: DTGVSQNPRHKITKRGQNVTFRCDPISEHNRLYWYRQTLGQGPEFLTYFQNEAQLEKSRLLSDRFSAERPKGSFSTLEIQRTEQGDSAMYLCASSPRRGYQMENNEQFFGPGTRLTVL.

This chain links TRBV7-9 with TRBJ2-4, with D unclear. Germline values: CDR1 SEHNR, CDR2 FQNEAQ (reference sequence). This CDR3 has 16 residues. V shed 10 bases and J shed 0 bases, with 19 bases lying between them. As DNA, the CDR3 is TGTGCCACAGAGACTGTAGGTCGATTAGCCAAAAACATTCAGTACTTC. Amino acid sequence: CATETVGRLAKNIQYF.

The rearrangement links TRBV7-9 to TRBJ1-2, with TRBD1 matching over 7 bases. Per germline, CDR1 SEHNR and CDR2 FQNEAQ (reference sequence). The CDR3 covers 15 residues. Germline trimming cut 1 base from V and 4 bases from J; bases unmatched to any gene: 6. The CDR3 reads CASSLGPGQLYGYTF. CDR3 bases: TGTGCCAGCAGCTTAGGTCCGGGACAGCTCTATGGCTACACCTTC.

Only a few counts were recorded for this clone. The chain links TRBV3-1 (or the pseudogene TRBV3-2) to TRBJ1-2, with D tentatively TRBD1 (6 bases). Deletions cut 6 bases from V and 0 bases from J, with 20 bases between. The CDR3 contains 17 residues. Germline CDR1 LGHDT, CDR2 YNNKEL (reference sequence). The DNA for the CDR3 is TGTGCCAGCAGACAACGGGACGGCGGACAGACTAACTATGGCTACACCTTC. This codes for CASRQRDGGQTNYGYTF.

The chain joins TRBV6-2 or TRBV6-3 to TRBJ1-2; unclear D gene. CDR1 MNHEY and CDR2 SVGEGT come from the germline V gene. This CDR3 spans 15 amino acids. Trimming left V 0 bases short and J 3 bases short, with 11 bases between. CDR3: CASSYSRAGDYGYTF. The CDR3 DNA is TGTGCCAGCAGTTACTCGCGGGCCGGGGACTATGGCTACACCTTC.

The chain carries TRBV19 and TRBJ1-3; the D is unclear. This CDR3 contains 14 residues. V was shortened by 7 bases and J by 2 bases, with 12 bases between the two germline ends. Germline V gives CDR1 LNHDA, CDR2 SQIVND (reference sequence). The CDR3 reads CASKLGQTGNTIYF. The CDR3, as DNA: TGTGCCAGTAAACTTGGGCAGACTGGAAACACCATATATTTT.

The CDR3 coding sequence is TGCGCCAGCAGCTTGGGGACTAGCGGCGTAGGGGATACGCAGTATTTT. Translated, it gives CASSLGTSGVGDTQYF. J is TRBJ2-3 and V is TRBV5-1, with 10 bases that match TRBD2. This CDR3 has 16 amino acids. The germline CDR1 and CDR2 sequences are SGHRS and YFSETQ. Germline trimming cut 0 bases from V and 6 bases from J; bases unmatched to any gene: 7. The complete variable domain, with remaining parts taken from reference TRBV5-1 and TRBJ2-3, reads KAGVTQTPRYLIKTRGQQVTLSCSPISGHRSVSWYQQTPGQGLQFLFEYFSETQRNKGNFPGRFSGRQFSNSRSEMNVSTLELGDSALYLCASSLGTSGVGDTQYFGPGTRLTVL.

The rearrangement joins TRBV5-1 to TRBJ1-4; D call uncertain. Trimming took 2 bases from V and 5 from J, leaving 13 bases between them. CDR1 and CDR2 (germline): SGHRS, YFSETQ. The CDR3 spans 15 residues. Here the CDR3 reads CASSFSTGLNEKLFF. Here the CDR3 DNA reads TGCGCCAGCAGCTTCAGTACCGGACTGAATGAAAAACTGTTTTTT.

The CDR3 sequence: CATSDPTGGLFF. Written as DNA, the CDR3 is TGTGCCACCAGTGATCCTACAGGGGGACTGTTTTTT. This chain connects TRBV24-1 to TRBJ1-4; TRBD1 aligns across 8 bases. Germline CDR1 is KGHDR and CDR2 is SFDVKD. The CDR3 consists of 12 residues. V lost 3 bases and J lost 13; bases outside the gene matches: 3.

The chain has TRBV2 and TRBJ2-3, with TRBD2 matching 8 bases. From germline, CDR1 is SNHLY and CDR2 FYNNEI. The CDR3 has 16 amino acids. V lost 5 bases and J lost 2; bases outside the gene matches: 9. The CDR3 bases are TGTGCCAGCAGTCCCCGACTAGCGCATAACACAGATACGCAGTATTTT. Amino acid sequence: CASSPRLAHNTDTQYF.

The rearrangement joins TRBV7-9 to TRBJ2-2; 12 nucleotides match TRBD1. V trimming: 10 bases; J trimming: 7 bases; junction bases outside the gene matches: 7. This CDR3 region has 14 residues. Germline assignment: CDR1 SEHNR and CDR2 FQNEAQ (reference sequence). CDR3 in DNA: TGTGCCACCATGGGACAGGGGGCAGGCGGGGAGCTGTTTTTT. Its protein product is CATMGQGAGGELFF.

CDR3: CARSLAAQGAFNTEAFF. The CDR3 nucleotides are TGTGCCAGAAGCTTGGCGGCTCAGGGGGCGTTTAACACTGAAGCTTTCTTT. The chain uses TRBV5-3 and TRBJ1-1, with 8 bases lining up with TRBD1. TRBV5-3 has ORF status, its function being uncertain. The CDR3 consists of 17 residues. Losses at the gene ends were 0 bases for V and 2 bases for J; bases not matched to a gene: 9.

In this sample, this clone turned up a few times. The chain combines TRBV7-2 with TRBJ1-4; TRBD1 aligns across 7 bases. CDR3 length: 15 amino acids. CDR1 and CDR2 from the germline V gene are SGHTA and FQGNSA. V shed 1 base, J shed 7 bases, and the junction held 6 bases outside the gene matches. CDR3 nucleotides: TGTGCCAGCAGCTTAGGGGGGACAGTTAGTGAAAAACTGTTTTTT. Translated: CASSLGGTVSEKLFF.

The chain links TRBV19 to TRBJ1-5; the match to TRBD1 covers 11 bases. Germline V CDR1 and CDR2: LNHDA, SQIVND (reference sequence). The CDR3 consists of 15 residues. J lost 7 bases, V lost 6 bases, and 8 bases had no gene match. The CDR3 DNA sequence: TGTGCCAGTAGATTGGGACAGGGGGTGGTACAGCCCCAGCATTTT. This translates into CASRLGQGVVQPQHF. Combining the CDR3 with reference TRBV19 and TRBJ1-5 gives the whole variable domain DGGITQSPKYLFRKEGQNVTLSCEQNLNHDAMYWYRQDPGQGLRLIYYSQIVNDFQKGDIAEGYSVSREKKESFPLTVTSAQKNPTAFYLCASRLGQGVVQPQHFGDGTRLSIL.

The chain recombines TRBV7-9 with TRBJ1-2, with 7 bases fitting TRBD1. This CDR3 has 14 residues. V lost 5 bases and J lost 0; bases outside the gene matches: 3. CDR1 is SEHNR and CDR2 is FQNEAQ in the germline V gene (reference sequence). The CDR3 loop is CASSPGTANYGYTF. CDR3 nucleotides: TGTGCCAGCAGCCCAGGGACAGCTAACTATGGCTACACCTTC.

This chain links TRBV19 with TRBJ1-2, with 8 bases matching TRBD1. The CDR3 loop spans 13 amino acids. V lost 4 bases, J lost 8 bases, and 6 bases stayed unmatched. Germline V lookup: CDR1 LNHDA, CDR2 SQIVND (reference sequence). CDR3 sequence: CASSTRDRKGYTF. As DNA, the CDR3 is TGTGCCAGTAGTACTCGGGACAGGAAGGGCTACACCTTC. Supplemented by reference TRBV19 and TRBJ1-2, the full variable domain reads DGGITQSPKYLFRKEGQNVTLSCEQNLNHDAMYWYRQDPGQGLRLIYYSQIVNDFQKGDIAEGYSVSREKKESFPLTVTSAQKNPTAFYLCASSTRDRKGYTFGSGTRLTVV.

The chain has TRBV13 and TRBJ2-5, with 7 bases that match TRBD2. The V and J ends lost 5 bases and 0 bases, in that order; junction bases with no gene match: 6. Germline V lookup: CDR1 PRHDT, CDR2 FYEKMQ (reference sequence). There are 15 residues in the CDR3. In DNA form, the CDR3 reads TGTGCCAGCAGCCCCCGAGGGACTAACCAAGAGACCCAGTACTTC. Translating it yields CASSPRGTNQETQYF. The entire variable domain, with the rest obtained from reference TRBV13 and TRBJ2-5, is as follows: AAGVIQSPRHLIKEKRETATLKCYPIPRHDTVYWYQQGPGQDPQFLISFYEKMQSDKGSIPDRFSAQQFSDYHSELNMSSLELGDSALYFCASSPRGTNQETQYFGPGTRLLVL.

V is TRBV5-5 and J is TRBJ2-5; 7 bases are shared with TRBD1. The CDR3 has 15 residues. Germline lookup yields CDR1 SGHKS and CDR2 YYEKEE (reference sequence). The V segment lost 4 bases and the J segment 1 base; nucleotides outside the gene matches: 7. The CDR3 DNA reads TGTGCCAGCAGCGATGGACAGGCAACCCAAGAGACCCAGTACTTC. As protein: CASSDGQATQETQYF. The whole variable domain, remainder taken from reference TRBV5-5 and TRBJ2-5, is DAGVTQSPTHLIKTRGQQVTLRCSPISGHKSVSWYQQVLGQGPQFIFQYYEKEERGRGNFPDRFSARQFPNYSSELNVNALLLGDSALYLCASSDGQATQETQYFGPGTRLLVL.

This clone was observed a few times. The same CDR3 also results from other DNA sequences found in this sample. This chain uses TRBV6-5 with TRBJ1-5; TRBD1 matches 8 bases. Germline V gives CDR1 MNHEY, CDR2 SVGAGI. This CDR3 has 13 residues. V lost 6 bases to trimming and J lost 4 bases; unmatched junction nucleotides: 2. CDR3 region: CASRDRANQPQHF. CDR3 DNA: TGTGCCAGCAGGGACAGGGCTAATCAGCCCCAGCATTTT.